A single sample is the source of the 26 T cell receptor beta chains below, sequenced in a study of identical twins. TCRdb used MiXCR to reprocess the 5' RACE reads, holding one entry per CDR3 protein. The table lists roughly 770,000 distinct CDR3 sequences, roughly 18% of them singletons. This same sample was also taken into another study, of T cells expressing NK-cell markers.

The sequenced sample consisted of PBMCs. These receptors were taken from a woman between 18 and 30 years old in good health.

This clonotype was picked up a small number of times. This chain uses TRBV6-5 with TRBJ2-2; the D gene is possibly TRBD1 (5 bases). V lost 2 bases and J 4 bases, leaving 11 bases between the germline ends. Germline CDR1 MNHEY, CDR2 SVGAGI. This CDR3 has 15 residues. This chain's CDR3 is CASSYAARGTGELFF. In DNA, the CDR3 is TGTGCCAGCAGTTACGCGGCTAGGGGCACCGGGGAGCTGTTTTTT.

The V call is TRBV21-1, the J call TRBJ2-1; the table's D call, TRBD2, was not checked against the DNA. TRBV21-1 is flagged as a pseudogene. CDR3 length equals 15 residues. In DNA, the CDR3 is TGTGCCAGCAGGCCTAGCGGGAGGGCCGCGAATGAGCAGTTCTTC. Protein product: CASRPSGRAANEQFF.

A remark on this clonotype: A junction boundary mismatches the germline segment, possibly from a read error. This chain connects TRBV7-9 to TRBJ1-1; D ambiguous. Germline V gives CDR1 SEHNR, CDR2 FQNEAQ (reference sequence). This CDR3 spans 11 amino acids. The CDR3 sequence is CASGLYQEAFF. The CDR3 nucleotides are TGTGCCAGCGGCTTGTACCAGGAAGCTTTCTTT.

The CDR3 loop is CASSPGGGSNQPQHF. CDR3 DNA sequence: TGTGCCAGCAGCCCCGGGGGGGGTAGCAATCAGCCCCAGCATTTT. The chain recombines TRBV9 with TRBJ1-5; weak D call: TRBD1 (5 bases). V was shortened by 4 bases and J by 0 bases, with 11 bases between the two germline ends. The CDR3 has 15 residues. CDR1 and CDR2 from the germline V gene are SGDLS and YYNGEE.

The gene calls are TRBV2 and TRBJ1-4, with D hard to call. Germline CDR1 and CDR2: SNHLY and FYNNEI. This CDR3 is 15 amino acids long. Trimming took 7 bases from V and 0 from J, leaving 12 bases between them. Here the CDR3 DNA reads TGTGCCAGCATTCGTTGGCTTGCAACTAATGAAAAACTGTTTTTT. This sequence encodes CASIRWLATNEKLFF. The full variable domain, rest sourced from reference TRBV2 and TRBJ1-4, is EPEVTQTPSHQVTQMGQEVILRCVPISNHLYFYWYRQILGQKVEFLVSFYNNEISEKSEIFDDQFSVERPDGSNFTLKIRSTKLEDSAMYFCASIRWLATNEKLFFGSGTQLSVL.

This chain connects TRBV6-5 to TRBJ1-1; D unresolved. Trimming stripped 0 bases from V and 0 bases from J, with 8 bases between. The CDR3 extends over 15 amino acids. CDR1 MNHEY and CDR2 SVGAGI come from the germline V gene. CDR3 bases: TGTGCCAGCAGTTACTCGGGAACCATGAACACTGAAGCTTTCTTT. Residues: CASSYSGTMNTEAFF.

This clonotype turned up a few times. The chain uses TRBV3-1 and TRBJ2-1; 7 nucleotides line up with TRBD1. CDR1 and CDR2 from the germline V gene are LGHDT and YNNKEL (reference sequence). The CDR3 is 14 amino acids. Trimming cost V 4 bases and J 5 bases; bases outside gene matches: 5. The DNA for the CDR3 is TGTGCCAGCAGCCTATTAGGGACAGACAATGAGCAGTTCTTC. Protein: CASSLLGTDNEQFF.

There are a few counts of this clonotype. The chain is built from TRBV7-7 and TRBJ2-6; 11 nucleotides agree with TRBD2. The CDR3 covers 18 residues. Germline values: CDR1 SSHAT, CDR2 FNYEAQ (reference sequence). V lost 4 bases and J lost 1; bases outside the gene matches: 6. This CDR3 is CASSSGLAGRSGANVLTF. CDR3 sequence (DNA): TGTGCCAGCAGCTCCGGACTAGCGGGTCGGTCTGGGGCCAACGTCCTGACTTTC. The whole variable domain, filled in from reference TRBV7-7 and TRBJ2-6, reads GAGVSQSPRYKVTKRGQDVTLRCDPISSHATLYWYQQALGQGPEFLTYFNYEAQPDKSGLPSDRFSAERPEGSISTLTIQRTEQRDSAMYRCASSSGLAGRSGANVLTFGAGSRLTVL.

This clonotype was observed a handful of times. The chain carries TRBV7-3 and TRBJ1-1; a possible D gene is TRBD1 (5 bases). Trimming left V 2 bases short and J 7 bases short, with 17 bases between. This CDR3 contains 15 residues. The germline V gene has CDR1 SGHTA and CDR2 FQGTGA. CDR3 loop: CASSLQGPPRGEAFF. The DNA for the CDR3 is TGTGCCAGCAGCTTACAGGGTCCTCCACGGGGTGAAGCTTTCTTT.

This clonotype occurred a few times. The chain is built from TRBV7-9 and TRBJ2-1, with 14 nucleotides matching TRBD2. This CDR3 comprises 14 residues. The ends lost 5 bases at V and 10 bases at J; junction bases unmatched: 4. In germline, CDR1 is SEHNR, CDR2 FQNEAQ (reference sequence). The CDR3 reads CASSTGLAGGEQFF. The CDR3 DNA reads TGTGCCAGCAGCACCGGACTAGCGGGGGGCGAGCAGTTCTTC.

This clonotype occurred many times. The J gene is TRBJ2-2, the V gene TRBV12-3 or TRBV12-4; D is perhaps TRBD1 (5 bases). V shed 11 bases and J shed 4 bases, with 14 bases lying between them. The CDR3 loop spans 13 amino acids. The DNA of the CDR3 is TGTGCCGCCTATTGGGGCGGCACCGGGGAGCTGTTTTTT. It yields the protein CAAYWGGTGELFF.

The chain combines TRBV20-1 with TRBJ2-1; TRBD2 matches 10 bases. There are 13 residues in the CDR3. V shed 7 bases and J 8 bases; nucleotides not matched to a gene: 8. From germline, CDR1 is DFQATT and CDR2 SNEGSKA (reference sequence). CDR3 sequence: CSVSSGSLHEQFF. The CDR3 DNA follows: TGCAGTGTATCTAGCGGGAGCCTCCATGAGCAGTTCTTC.

The chain couples TRBV29-1 to TRBJ2-7, with D tentatively TRBD1 (7 bases). The germline V and J ends were trimmed by 5 bases and 3 bases, with 17 bases remaining between them. Germline V gene sequence: CDR1 SQVTM, CDR2 ANQGSEA. This CDR3 spans 14 amino acids. The CDR3 DNA is TGCAGCGTTCGTGGAGGGGGCAGGATCTACGAGCAGTACTTC. This gives the protein CSVRGGGRIYEQYF.

This clonotype occurred many times. The V gene is TRBV7-2, the J gene TRBJ1-2; D might be TRBD1 (6 bases). V lost 6 bases and J lost 2, with 10 bases in between. The germline gives CDR1 SGHTA, CDR2 FQGNSA. The CDR3 has 13 amino acids. The CDR3 DNA sequence: TGTGCCAGCAGAGAGGGGACAAACTATGGCTACACCTTC. Its protein is CASREGTNYGYTF.

This chain uses TRBV15 with TRBJ1-1; D perhaps matches TRBD1 (6 bases). The CDR3 runs to 14 residues. CDR1 and CDR2 from the germline V gene are LNHNV and YYDKDF (reference sequence). With 5 bases removed from V and 3 bases from J, the gap between germline ends came to 13 bases. CDR3 sequence (DNA): TGTGCCACCAGCTTATTAGCAGGGGACACTGAAGCTTTCTTT. Translated: CATSLLAGDTEAFF.

This rearrangement joins TRBV6-5 to TRBJ2-3; D may be TRBD2 (6 bases). Looked up from germline, CDR1 is MNHEY and CDR2 is SVGAGI. This CDR3 is built from 16 residues. The germline V and J ends were trimmed by 4 bases and 2 bases, with 16 bases remaining between them. CDR3 protein: CASSSGRRGNTDTQYF. The DNA for the CDR3 is TGTGCCAGCAGTTCCGGTCGGCGGGGTAACACAGATACGCAGTATTTT.

This clonotype showed up just a few times. V gene TRBV30 combines with J gene TRBJ2-1; 15 bases are a match to TRBD2. With 3 bases clipped from V and 6 bases from J, the junction kept 6 bases outside the gene matches. The germline V gene encodes CDR1 GTSNPN and CDR2 SVGIG (reference sequence). The CDR3 extends over 16 amino acids. The CDR3 DNA is TGTGCCTGGAGGCCACGGACTAGCGGGAGGGCCAATGAGCAGTTCTTC. This sequence encodes CAWRPRTSGRANEQFF. Based on the CDR3 plus reference TRBV30 and TRBJ2-1, the full variable domain is SQTIHQWPATLVQPVGSPLSLECTVEGTSNPNLYWYRQAAGRGLQLLFYSVGIGQISSEVPQNLSASRPQDRQFILSSKKLLLSDSGFYLCAWRPRTSGRANEQFFGPGTRLTVL.

This clonotype turned up a few times. This rearrangement joins TRBV20-1 to TRBJ2-5; D call uncertain. V shed 4 bases and J shed 1 base, with 10 bases lying between them. This CDR3 has 13 residues. Germline V gene lookup returns CDR1 DFQATT and CDR2 SNEGSKA (reference sequence). Here the CDR3 reads CSATPVVQETQYF. The CDR3 DNA follows: TGCAGTGCTACCCCGGTCGTCCAAGAGACCCAGTACTTC.

CDR3 residues: CSAMVLGAMENEQFF. CDR3 sequence (DNA): TGCAGTGCTATGGTCCTCGGTGCGATGGAAAATGAGCAGTTCTTC. The J gene is TRBJ2-1, the V gene TRBV20-1, with D unclear. Trimming shortened V by 4 bases and J by 7 bases, and 20 bases separated the two germline ends. CDR3 size: 15 residues. Germline values: CDR1 DFQATT, CDR2 SNEGSKA (reference sequence).

This rearrangement joins TRBV5-1 to TRBJ2-1, with 10 nucleotides matching TRBD2. Germline assignment: CDR1 SGHRS and CDR2 YFSETQ. This CDR3 is built from 17 residues. The V segment lost 3 bases and the J segment 5 bases; nucleotides outside the gene matches: 11. This CDR3 reads CASSSNPDTSGDNEQFF. CDR3 coding DNA: TGCGCCAGCAGCTCAAACCCGGACACTAGCGGGGACAATGAGCAGTTCTTC. The variable domain in full, with the rest retrieved from reference TRBV5-1 and TRBJ2-1, is KAGVTQTPRYLIKTRGQQVTLSCSPISGHRSVSWYQQTPGQGLQFLFEYFSETQRNKGNFPGRFSGRQFSNSRSEMNVSTLELGDSALYLCASSSNPDTSGDNEQFFGPGTRLTVL.

This clonotype showed up just once. V and J are TRBV14 and TRBJ2-2; 11 nucleotides match TRBD2. V shed 4 bases, J shed 5 bases, and the junction held 6 bases outside the gene matches. The CDR3 is made up of 16 amino acids. The germline V gene encodes CDR1 SGHDN and CDR2 FVKESK. CDR3 nucleotides: TGTGCCAGCAGCCGCCTGGGACTAGCGGTTACCGGGGAGCTGTTTTTT. It specifies CASSRLGLAVTGELFF.

This clonotype appeared a few times. The V gene is TRBV7-6, the J gene TRBJ2-5, with 14 bases that match TRBD2. Germline-derived CDR1 and CDR2 are SGHVS and FNYEAQ. The CDR3 consists of 18 residues. V was clipped by 4 bases and J by 5 bases; unmatched bases: 12. For the CDR3, the DNA is TGTGCCAGCAGCTCCGGACTAGCGGGAGGAAAGAGACGGGAGACCCAGTACTTC. Encoded protein: CASSSGLAGGKRRETQYF.

In this sample, this clonotype turned up many times. The V and J genes are TRBV5-6 and TRBJ2-2, with D possibly being TRBD1 or TRBD2 (5 bases each). CDR3 length: 14 amino acids. Germline V gene lookup returns CDR1 SGHDT and CDR2 YYEEEE. V gave up 4 bases and J gave up 3 bases, with 10 bases separating them. The CDR3 region is CASSRDRYTGELFF. CDR3 coding DNA: TGTGCCAGCAGCCGGGACCGCTACACCGGGGAGCTGTTTTTT. Based on the CDR3 plus reference TRBV5-6 and TRBJ2-2, the full variable domain is DAGVTQSPTHLIKTRGQQVTLRCSPKSGHDTVSWYQQALGQGPQFIFQYYEEEERQRGNFPDRFSGHQFPNYSSELNVNALLLGDSALYLCASSRDRYTGELFFGEGSRLTVL.

The genes are TRBV29-1 and TRBJ2-5, with 9 bases matching TRBD1. The CDR3 loop spans 12 amino acids. Unmatched junction bases numbered 5, after V lost 6 bases and J lost 6 bases. Germline-derived CDR1 and CDR2 are SQVTM and ANQGSEA. The CDR3 sequence is CSVEQGAKTQYF. DNA for the CDR3: TGCAGCGTGGAACAGGGGGCCAAGACCCAGTACTTC.

V is TRBV5-1 and J is TRBJ2-1; D is possibly TRBD1 or TRBD2 (5 bases each). There are 15 residues in the CDR3. Trimming left V 1 base short and J 6 bases short, with 14 bases between. Germline V gives CDR1 SGHRS, CDR2 YFSETQ. This CDR3 reads CASSLRGSQINEQFF. The CDR3 bases are TGCGCCAGCAGCTTGCGGGGCAGCCAAATCAATGAGCAGTTCTTC.

The rearrangement links TRBV9 to TRBJ2-7; D is perhaps TRBD2 (5 bases). Trimming pared 2 bases from V and 7 bases from J, leaving 10 bases between. The length of the CDR3 is 12 residues. Looked up from germline, CDR1 is SGDLS and CDR2 is YYNGEE. CDR3 in DNA: TGTGCCAGCAGCGTGGCTGGGGAGGAGCAGTACTTC. It codes for CASSVAGEEQYF.